The rows below give T cell receptor beta chains drawn from one sample of a study of T cells in Graves' hyperthyroidism and ophthalmopathy. TCRdb called the multiplex PCR reads again in MiXCR, with one record for every CDR3 protein. Among around 250,000 distinct CDR3 sequences listed, approximately 14% were seen once. The specimen sequenced was blood. All receptors derive from a woman aged 40 to 50 with Graves' hyperthyroidism that later progressed to Graves' ophthalmopathy. CDR3s include the opening cysteine and the closing phenylalanine or tryptophan. The D gene is left open where the match is weak. A clone size is listed for some rows: how often the clone was seen (once, few, many), or a class if it is expanded.

clone_size	cdr3_length	v_call	j_call	d_call	cdr3_aa	cdr3_nt
many	14	TRBV6-1	TRBJ1-1	NA	CASSYQRGDTEAFF	TGTGCCAGCAGTTATCAGCGGGGGGACACTGAAGCTTTCTTT
NA	15	TRBV5-1	TRBJ1-4	NA	CASRPDSTRNEKLFF	TGCGCCAGCAGACCTGACAGTACTCGTAATGAAAAACTGTTTTTT
NA	14	TRBV5-1	TRBJ1-6	NA	CASSTDTGNSPLHF	TGCGCCAGCAGCACAGACACGGGTAATTCACCCCTCCACTTT
many	14	TRBV28	TRBJ2-7	NA	CASSPTGPVYEQYF	TGTGCCAGCAGTCCAACGGGACCCGTCTACGAGCAGTACTTC
many	17	TRBV30	TRBJ2-3	TRBD1	CAWRNTQGVQLTDTQYF	TGTGCCTGGAGGAATACCCAGGGGGTACAACTCACAGATACGCAGTATTTT
many	14	TRBV7-8	TRBJ2-3	TRBD2	CATKTSGSLDTQYF	TGTGCCACCAAGACTAGCGGGAGTCTCGATACGCAGTATTTT
few	14	TRBV12-3/TRBV12-4	TRBJ1-2	NA	CASSLSGGNYGYTF	TGTGCCAGCAGTTTGTCAGGAGGTAACTATGGCTACACCTTC
many	13	TRBV13	TRBJ2-7	NA	CASSLKGTYEQYF	TGTGCCAGCAGCTTAAAAGGAACCTACGAGCAGTACTTC
NA	15	TRBV27	TRBJ2-7	NA	CASSFQGPLTYEQYF	TGTGCCAGCAGTTTCCAGGGCCCCCTTACCTACGAGCAGTACTTC
many	17	TRBV6-7	TRBJ1-1	NA	CASSYHSRQYGNTEAFF	TGTGCCAGCAGTTACCACTCCCGGCAGTACGGGAATACTGAAGCTTTCTTT
many	14	TRBV4-1	TRBJ2-3	NA	CASSLRVDVDTQYF	TGCGCCAGCAGCCTCCGGGTAGATGTAGATACGCAGTATTTT
few	16	TRBV7-3	TRBJ2-2	TRBD2	CASSTLAGGIAGELFF	TGTGCCAGCAGCACACTAGCGGGAGGGATTGCCGGGGAGCTGTTTTTT
many	16	TRBV14	TRBJ2-7	TRBD1	CASSQETGTGAYEQYF	TGTGCCAGCAGCCAAGAAACCGGGACAGGAGCCTACGAGCAGTACTTC
many	17	TRBV11-2	TRBJ2-1	TRBD1	CASSSIRRRGNYNEQFF	TGTGCCAGCAGCTCTATCCGTCGCAGGGGGAATTACAATGAGCAGTTCTTC
many	15	TRBV5-1	TRBJ1-1	NA	CASSFLGGGNTEAFF	TGCGCCAGCAGCTTCCTTGGGGGCGGGAACACTGAAGCTTTCTTT
NA	13	TRBV10-2	TRBJ2-2	NA	CASSESVTGELFF	TGCGCCAGCAGTGAGTCGGTCACCGGGGAGCTGTTTTTT
NA	19	TRBV4-2	TRBJ2-1	NA	CASSQDGVVGVGSNHPQFF	TGTGCCAGCAGCCAAGATGGAGTAGTGGGTGTCGGGAGCAATCACCCGCAGTTCTTC
NA	17	TRBV20-1	TRBJ2-6	NA	CSAVTGTAHSGAIVLTF	TGCAGTGCTGTTACCGGGACGGCTCACTCTGGGGCCATCGTCCTGACTTTC
many	15	TRBV5-4	TRBJ2-1	TRBD1	CASSKDRVVNNEQFF	TGTGCCAGCAGCAAGGACAGGGTGGTTAACAATGAGCAGTTCTTC
many	17	TRBV18	TRBJ1-3	NA	CASSPSMAWDYENTIYF	TGTGCCAGCTCACCAAGCATGGCATGGGACTACGAAAACACCATATATTTT
many	14	TRBV7-3	TRBJ2-3	TRBD2	CASSLNGRLDTQYF	TGTGCCAGCAGCTTAAACGGGAGGCTAGATACGCAGTATTTT
NA	16	TRBV20-1	TRBJ2-1	TRBD1	CSASPMDRESYNEQFF	TGCAGTGCTAGCCCTATGGACAGGGAGTCCTACAATGAGCAGTTCTTC
many	15	TRBV19	TRBJ1-5	NA	CASSIGSRSNQPQHF	TGTGCCAGTAGTATAGGTTCCAGGAGCAATCAGCCCCAGCATTTT
NA	17	TRBV20-1	TRBJ2-3	TRBD2	CSAMTSGRALLADTQYF	TGCAGTGCAATGACTAGCGGGAGGGCCCTTCTTGCAGATACGCAGTATTTT
many	11	TRBV28	TRBJ1-1	TRBD1	CASRWTGEAFF	TGTGCCAGCAGATGGACAGGTGAAGCTTTCTTT
few	17	TRBV9	TRBJ2-7	TRBD1	CASSPTGTGLRGYEQYF	TGTGCCAGCAGCCCCACCGGGACAGGGTTGAGGGGGTACGAGCAGTACTTC
many	14	TRBV11-2	TRBJ2-3	TRBD2	CASSFMGGADTQYF	TGTGCCAGCAGCTTTATGGGAGGGGCAGATACGCAGTATTTT
few	14	TRBV19	TRBJ2-7	NA	CASSNMVVPYEQYF	TGTGCCAGTAGTAACATGGTCGTCCCCTACGAGCAGTACTTC